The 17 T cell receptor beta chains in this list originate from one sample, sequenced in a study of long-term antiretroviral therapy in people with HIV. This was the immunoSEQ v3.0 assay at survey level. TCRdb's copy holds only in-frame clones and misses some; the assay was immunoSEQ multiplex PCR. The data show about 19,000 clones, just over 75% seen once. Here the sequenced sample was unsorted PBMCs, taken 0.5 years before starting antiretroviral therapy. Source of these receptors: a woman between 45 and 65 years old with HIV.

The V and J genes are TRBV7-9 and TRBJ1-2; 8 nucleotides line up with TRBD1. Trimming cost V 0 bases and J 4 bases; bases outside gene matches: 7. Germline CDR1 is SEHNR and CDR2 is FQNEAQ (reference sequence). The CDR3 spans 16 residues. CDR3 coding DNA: TGTGCCAGCAGCTTAGCACTGCAGGGGGCCTTCTATGGCTACACCTTC. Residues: CASSLALQGAFYGYTF.

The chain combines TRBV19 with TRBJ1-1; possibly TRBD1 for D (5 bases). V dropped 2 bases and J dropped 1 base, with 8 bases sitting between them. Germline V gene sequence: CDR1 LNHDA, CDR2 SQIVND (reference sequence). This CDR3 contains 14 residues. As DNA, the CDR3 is TGTGCCAGTAGTATATGGGACGGGAACACTGAAGCTTTCTTT. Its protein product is CASSIWDGNTEAFF.

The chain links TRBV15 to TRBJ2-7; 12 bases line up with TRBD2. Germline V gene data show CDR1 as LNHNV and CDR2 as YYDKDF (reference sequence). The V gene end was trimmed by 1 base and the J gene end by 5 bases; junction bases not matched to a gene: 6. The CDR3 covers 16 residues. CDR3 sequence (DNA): TGTGCCACCAGCAGAGGGCATACTAGCGGGGGGAACGAGCAGTACTTC. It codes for CATSRGHTSGGNEQYF.

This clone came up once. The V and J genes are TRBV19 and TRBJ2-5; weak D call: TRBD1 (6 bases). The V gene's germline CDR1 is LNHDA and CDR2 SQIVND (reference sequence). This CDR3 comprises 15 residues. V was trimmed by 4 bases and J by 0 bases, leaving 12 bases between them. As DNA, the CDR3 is TGTGCCAGTAGTACAACAGACAGGCACCAAGAGACCCAGTACTTC. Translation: CASSTTDRHQETQYF.

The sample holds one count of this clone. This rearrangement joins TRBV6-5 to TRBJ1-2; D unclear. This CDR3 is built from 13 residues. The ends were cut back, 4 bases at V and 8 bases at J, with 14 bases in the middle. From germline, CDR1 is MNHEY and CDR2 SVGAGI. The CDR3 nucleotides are TGTGCCAGCAGTTCCCAGGATCTAGAAGGCTACACCTTC. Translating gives CASSSQDLEGYTF.

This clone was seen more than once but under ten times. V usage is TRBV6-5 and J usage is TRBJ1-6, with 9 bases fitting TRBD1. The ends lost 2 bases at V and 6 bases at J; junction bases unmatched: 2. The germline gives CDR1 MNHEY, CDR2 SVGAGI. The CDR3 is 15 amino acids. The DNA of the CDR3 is TGTGCCAGCAGTTACCAGGACAGGGGTAATTCACCCCTCCACTTT. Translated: CASSYQDRGNSPLHF.

The CDR3 loop reads CASSLTGIGTEAFF. In nucleotides, the CDR3 is TGTGCCAGCAGCCTGACAGGGATTGGCACTGAAGCTTTCTTT. The chain combines TRBV9 with TRBJ1-1, with TRBD1 matching 7 bases. Germline loops: CDR1 SGDLS, CDR2 YYNGEE. The trim removed 4 bases at V and 4 bases at J, leaving 7 bases unmatched. The CDR3 totals 14 residues. Variable domain in full (rest from reference TRBV9 and TRBJ1-1): DSGVTQTPKHLITATGQRVTLRCSPRSGDLSVYWYQQSLDQGLQFLIQYYNGEERAKGNILERFSAQQFPDLHSELNLSSLELGDSALYFCASSLTGIGTEAFFGQGTRLTVV.

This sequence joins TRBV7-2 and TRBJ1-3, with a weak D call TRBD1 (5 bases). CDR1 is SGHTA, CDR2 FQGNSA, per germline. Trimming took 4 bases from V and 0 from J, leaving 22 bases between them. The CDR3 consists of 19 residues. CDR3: CASSSKGGGVRYSGNTIYF. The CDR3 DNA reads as TGTGCCAGCAGCTCGAAAGGTGGGGGGGTCCGATACTCTGGAAACACCATATATTTT.

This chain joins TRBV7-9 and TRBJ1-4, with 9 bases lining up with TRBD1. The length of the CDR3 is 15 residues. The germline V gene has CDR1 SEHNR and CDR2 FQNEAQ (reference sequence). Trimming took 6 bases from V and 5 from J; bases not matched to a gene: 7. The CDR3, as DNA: TGTGCCAGCAGTCTCAGACAGGGGGTGAATGAAAAACTGTTTTTT. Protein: CASSLRQGVNEKLFF.

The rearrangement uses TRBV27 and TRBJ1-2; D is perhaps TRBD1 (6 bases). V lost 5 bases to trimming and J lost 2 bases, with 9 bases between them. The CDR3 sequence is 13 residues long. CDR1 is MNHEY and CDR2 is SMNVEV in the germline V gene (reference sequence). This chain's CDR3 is CASSLTGNYGYTF. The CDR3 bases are TGTGCCAGCAGTCTCACAGGGAACTATGGCTACACCTTC.

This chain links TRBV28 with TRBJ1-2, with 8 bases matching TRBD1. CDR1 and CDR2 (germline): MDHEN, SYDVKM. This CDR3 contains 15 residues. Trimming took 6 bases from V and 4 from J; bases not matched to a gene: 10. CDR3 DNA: TGTGCCAGCAGACACCGAGACAGGGGATCCTATGGCTACACCTTC. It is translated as CASRHRDRGSYGYTF.

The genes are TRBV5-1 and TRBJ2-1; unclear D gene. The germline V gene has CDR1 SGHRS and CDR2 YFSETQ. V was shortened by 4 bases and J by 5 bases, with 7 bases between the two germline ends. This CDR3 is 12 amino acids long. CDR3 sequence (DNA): TGCGCCAGCAGCCTCCGGAACAATGAGCAGTTCTTC. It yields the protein CASSLRNNEQFF.

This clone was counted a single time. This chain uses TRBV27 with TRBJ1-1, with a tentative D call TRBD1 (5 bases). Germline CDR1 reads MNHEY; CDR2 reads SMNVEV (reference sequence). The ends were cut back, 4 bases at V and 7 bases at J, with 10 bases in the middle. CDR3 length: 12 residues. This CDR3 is CASSSHRNEAFF. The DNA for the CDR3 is TGTGCCAGCAGTTCACACAGGAATGAAGCTTTCTTT.

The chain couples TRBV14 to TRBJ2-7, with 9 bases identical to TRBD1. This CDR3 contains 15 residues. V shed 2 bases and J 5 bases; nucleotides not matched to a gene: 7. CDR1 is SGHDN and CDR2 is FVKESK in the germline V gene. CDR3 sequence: CASSQPGTGMDEQYF. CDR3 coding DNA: TGTGCCAGCAGCCAACCGGGGACAGGGATGGACGAGCAGTACTTC.

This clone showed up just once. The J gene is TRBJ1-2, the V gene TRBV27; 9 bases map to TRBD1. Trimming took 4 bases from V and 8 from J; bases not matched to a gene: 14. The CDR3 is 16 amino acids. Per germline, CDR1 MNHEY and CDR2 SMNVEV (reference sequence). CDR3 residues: CASSSTGTGKSGGYTF. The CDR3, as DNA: TGTGCCAGCAGTTCTACCGGGACAGGGAAGTCTGGGGGCTACACCTTC.

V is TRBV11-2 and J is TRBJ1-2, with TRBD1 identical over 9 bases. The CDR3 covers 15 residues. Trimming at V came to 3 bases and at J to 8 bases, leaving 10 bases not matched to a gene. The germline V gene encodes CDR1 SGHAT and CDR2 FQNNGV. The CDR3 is CASSFTRTGVNGYTF. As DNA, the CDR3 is TGTGCCAGCAGCTTTACAAGGACAGGGGTAAACGGCTACACCTTC.

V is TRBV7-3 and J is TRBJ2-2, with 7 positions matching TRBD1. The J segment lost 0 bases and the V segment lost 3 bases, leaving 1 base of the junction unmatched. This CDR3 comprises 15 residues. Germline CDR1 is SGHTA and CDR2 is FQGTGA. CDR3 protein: CASSLGQSNTGELFF. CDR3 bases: TGTGCCAGCAGCTTGGGACAGTCGAACACCGGGGAGCTGTTTTTT.